Listed below are T cell receptor beta chains from one sample, sequenced in a study of regulatory T cells in long-lasting Graves disease. One entry per CDR3 protein, called by TCRdb with MiXCR from the multiplex PCR reads. Of more than 400,000 distinct CDR3 sequences listed, about 16% were seen once; the top ten hold about 10%. These sequences were also reported in another study, on T cells in Graves' hyperthyroidism and ophthalmopathy.

The sample in question was peripheral blood mononuclear cells (PBMCs), obtained at new diagnosis, from a patient treated with antithyroid drugs. The receptors originated from a woman aged 25-40 years with Graves disease. The CDR3 runs from the conserved cysteine through the conserved F or W. D genes are given only for firm matches. Size is stated for part of the rows, as once, few or many counts, or as a class when the clone is expanded.

D: .; J: TRBJ2-1; V: TRBV2; size: many; CDR3: CASSERGRAYNEQFF; DNA: TGTGCCAGCAGTGAACGGGGGCGTGCCTACAATGAGCAGTTCTTC
D: TRBD2; J: TRBJ2-7; V: TRBV18; size: few; CDR3: CASSPRLAGGFGEQYF; DNA: TGTGCCAGCTCACCAAGACTAGCGGGAGGGTTCGGAGAGCAGTACTTC
D: .; J: TRBJ2-7; V: TRBV28; size: many; CDR3: CASRSGGPADEQYF; DNA: TGTGCCAGCAGGTCTGGAGGGCCAGCGGACGAGCAGTACTTC
D: .; J: TRBJ1-1; V: TRBV20-1; size: many; CDR3: CSARDPRGGNEAFF; DNA: TGCAGTGCTAGAGATCCGCGGGGGGGGAATGAAGCTTTCTTT
D: .; J: TRBJ2-7; V: TRBV5-8; size: .; CDR3: CASSIPFRRSSYEQYF; DNA: TGTGCCAGCAGCATCCCGTTTCGACGCTCATCCTACGAGCAGTACTTC
D: TRBD2; J: TRBJ2-1; V: TRBV28; size: many; CDR3: CASRPSGLGREQFF; DNA: TGTGCCAGCAGGCCCTCGGGACTAGGTCGTGAGCAGTTCTTC
D: .; J: TRBJ2-1; V: TRBV29-1; size: many; CDR3: CSVAVDGTNEQFF; DNA: TGCAGCGTAGCGGTTGACGGAACCAATGAGCAGTTCTTC
D: .; J: TRBJ1-6; V: TRBV4-2; size: .; CDR3: CASSQVSPASPLHF; DNA: TGTGCCAGCAGCCAAGTCAGTCCCGCTTCACCCCTCCACTTT
D: TRBD1; J: TRBJ1-1; V: TRBV3-1; size: many; CDR3: CASSPQGRGTEAFF; DNA: TGTGCCAGCAGTCCACAGGGGAGAGGCACTGAAGCTTTCTTT
D: .; J: TRBJ2-3; V: TRBV5-1; size: once; CDR3: CASSFRGSGRPADTQYF; DNA: TGCGCCAGCAGCTTTCGCGGCTCAGGGAGACCCGCAGATACGCAGTATTTT
D: TRBD2; J: TRBJ2-7; V: TRBV20-1; size: many; CDR3: CSADSGSGGGGEQYF; DNA: TGCAGTGCCGATAGCGGGAGTGGGGGTGGGGGCGAGCAGTACTTC
D: .; J: TRBJ2-7; V: TRBV11-2; size: .; CDR3: CASSYWGDSGSYEQYF; DNA: TGTGCCAGCAGCTACTGGGGGGACAGCGGGAGTTACGAGCAGTACTTC
D: TRBD2; J: TRBJ2-3; V: TRBV5-4; size: .; CDR3: CASSLLLAGEGARDTQYF; DNA: TGCGCCAGCAGCTTGCTACTAGCGGGAGAGGGGGCCAGAGATACGCAGTATTTT
D: .; J: TRBJ2-3; V: TRBV5-4; size: .; CDR3: CASSHWGETSTDTQYF; DNA: TGTGCCAGCAGCCACTGGGGGGAGACTAGCACAGATACGCAGTATTTT
D: TRBD2; J: TRBJ2-3; V: TRBV3-1; size: many; CDR3: CASSLWRERKNTQYF; DNA: TGTGCCAGCAGCCTATGGCGGGAGCGCAAAAATACGCAGTATTTT
D: .; J: TRBJ2-6; V: TRBV7-3; size: few; CDR3: CASSLRLGRPGSGANVLTF; DNA: TGTGCCAGCAGCTTAAGGCTCGGACGGCCGGGCTCTGGGGCCAACGTCCTGACTTTC
D: TRBD2; J: TRBJ2-5; V: TRBV11-2; size: many; CDR3: CASVGLAQETQYF; DNA: TGTGCCAGCGTGGGACTAGCGCAAGAGACCCAGTACTTC
D: TRBD2; J: TRBJ2-7; V: TRBV12-3/TRBV12-4; size: many; CDR3: CASSFSGSRNEQYF; DNA: TGTGCCAGCAGTTTCAGCGGGAGTCGAAACGAGCAGTACTTC
D: TRBD2; J: TRBJ2-1; V: TRBV11-2; size: many; CDR3: CASSLWASGNNEQFF; DNA: TGTGCCAGCAGCTTATGGGCTAGCGGAAACAATGAGCAGTTCTTC
D: .; J: TRBJ1-1; V: TRBV6-2/TRBV6-3; size: few; CDR3: CASGPGIGMIRDTEAFF; DNA: TGTGCCAGCGGCCCAGGGATAGGGATGATTAGGGACACTGAAGCTTTCTTT
D: TRBD2; J: TRBJ2-3; V: TRBV20-1; size: few; CDR3: CSASFGRAADTQYF; DNA: TGCAGTGCTAGCTTCGGGAGGGCCGCGGATACGCAGTATTTT
D: .; J: TRBJ1-5; V: TRBV5-8; size: many; CDR3: CASSLNIGQPQHF; DNA: TGTGCCAGCAGCTTGAATATTGGTCAGCCCCAGCATTTT
D: TRBD2; J: TRBJ2-3; V: TRBV20-1; size: .; CDR3: CSARPGGPSDTQYF; DNA: TGCAGTGCTAGGCCGGGAGGGCCCTCAGATACGCAGTATTTT
D: TRBD1; J: TRBJ1-1; V: TRBV28; size: many; CDR3: CASSSYRGPTEAFF; DNA: TGTGCCAGCAGTTCCTACAGGGGACCCACTGAAGCTTTCTTT
D: TRBD1; J: TRBJ1-5; V: TRBV19; size: many; CDR3: CASSIGQASNQPQHF; DNA: TGTGCCAGTAGTATTGGACAGGCGAGCAATCAGCCCCAGCATTTT
D: TRBD2; J: TRBJ2-5; V: TRBV2; size: .; CDR3: CASSVLAGEGETQHF; DNA: TGTGCCAGCAGTGTCCTAGCGGGAGAAGGGGAGACCCAGCACTTC
D: .; J: TRBJ1-5; V: TRBV5-1; size: .; CDR3: CASTDGKVQPQHF; DNA: TGCGCCAGCACTGACGGGAAGGTTCAGCCCCAGCATTTT
D: TRBD1; J: TRBJ1-5; V: TRBV2; size: .; CDR3: CASSEQGQVLNQPQHF; DNA: TGTGCCAGCAGCGAGCAGGGACAGGTTCTCAATCAGCCCCAGCATTTT
D: TRBD2; J: TRBJ2-4; V: TRBV5-1; size: .; CDR3: CASSLELAGVYIQYF; DNA: TGTGCCAGCAGCTTGGAACTAGCGGGAGTGTACATTCAGTACTTC
D: .; J: TRBJ2-3; V: TRBV5-1; size: few; CDR3: CASSPKGDTQYF; DNA: TGCGCCAGCAGCCCAAAAGGGGATACGCAGTATTTT
D: TRBD1; J: TRBJ2-7; V: TRBV2; size: many; CDR3: CASSKGQVLEQYF; DNA: TGTGCCAGCAGTAAGGGACAGGTTCTCGAGCAGTACTTC